These T cell receptor beta chains were read from a single sample in a study of control samples from healthy donors and cancer patients. Only in-frame clones appear in the TCRdb table, and some are missing; sequencing was by immunoSEQ multiplex PCR. The sample lists about 81,000 clones; roughly 94% were seen once. The sequencing sample was made of blood. The receptors were sampled from a woman aged 18-29 years in good health. Each CDR3 is given without its conserved first and last residue.

J: TRBJ2-5; length: 11; V: TRBV5-6; CDR3: ASSLAGGETQY
J: TRBJ1-2; length: 12; V: TRBV6-5; CDR3: ASRKTGGVYGYT
J: TRBJ2-2; length: 15; V: TRBV5-5; CDR3: ASSGVPLAANTGELF
J: TRBJ1-2; length: 13; V: TRBV27; CDR3: ASSLNRHSNYGYT
J: TRBJ2-5; length: 12; V: TRBV6-4; CDR3: ASSLGTPAKPQY
J: TRBJ2-2; length: 14; V: TRBV11-3; CDR3: ASSLLGGRYTGELF
J: TRBJ2-3; length: 13; V: TRBV10-3; CDR3: AISGQRGPTDTQY
J: TRBJ2-2; length: 13; V: TRBV7-9; CDR3: ASSPGPKAAGELF
J: TRBJ2-7; length: 13; V: TRBV15; CDR3: ATSRAGDGSYEQY
J: TRBJ2-7; length: 9; V: TRBV20-1; CDR3: SARDSYEQY
J: TRBJ1-3; length: 13; V: TRBV29-1; CDR3: SVEWGGGAGNTIY
J: TRBJ2-3; length: 12; V: TRBV5-1; CDR3: ASSFQGAPDTQY
J: TRBJ2-4; length: 13; V: TRBV5-6; CDR3: ASSYGTPSVDIQY
J: TRBJ1-1; length: 12; V: TRBV7-9; CDR3: ASTWGIGGTEAF
J: TRBJ2-7; length: 13; V: TRBV6-5; CDR3: ASSQHGLAAYEQY
J: TRBJ2-1; length: 13; V: TRBV27; CDR3: ASRDHRGSYNEQF
J: TRBJ2-1; length: 13; V: TRBV5-1; CDR3: ASSLGQGAYNEQF
J: TRBJ1-1; length: 13; V: TRBV15; CDR3: ATSPRQSQNTEAF
J: TRBJ2-1; length: 11; V: TRBV7-3; CDR3: ASSFMTGHEQF
J: TRBJ2-7; length: 10; V: TRBV2; CDR3: ASSEVRHEQY
J: TRBJ2-7; length: 11; V: TRBV10-3; CDR3: AIRGRGRGEQY
J: TRBJ1-2; length: 10; V: TRBV19; CDR3: ATNGGFYGYT
J: TRBJ2-1; length: 13; V: TRBV2; CDR3: ASSHEFGTLNEQF